Described below is a single T cell receptor (beta chain) sequence and its context. Its cognate antigen is unknown. The data were obtained in a study of beta chain features in type 1 diabetes. General study findings and limits: Patients with Type 1 diabetes showed moderately but significantly shorter TCRB CDR3s in all four CD4+ subsets. Sequencing used cDNA, and cells with high TCR expression could therefore be over-represented. The similarity of naive, central memory and Treg TCRB repertoires appeared greater among patients than among healthy donors.

The study reverse transcribed the entire isolated RNA, so it sequenced expressed TCRB transcripts. Profiled with immunoSEQ multiplex PCR; TCRdb holds only in-frame clones, not every one. The data hold around 250,000 clones, with roughly 22% observed a single time. Germline values: CDR1 SGHVS, CDR2 FQNEAQ. CDR3 length: 14 amino acids. Trimming stripped 5 bases from V and 3 bases from J, with 13 bases between. Sorting based on CD45RO/CCR7/CD25/CD127/CD95/CD27 separated CD4+ naive, central memory, regulatory and stem cell-like memory cells. All of the sorted populations showed purity greater than 98%. This chain joins TRBV7-8 and TRBJ1-1, with a weak D call TRBD1 (5 bases). The sequencing input was naive CD4+ T cells from blood. The receptor's source is a woman aged 40 to 49 with type 1 diabetes. CDR3 protein: CASSAVAGDTEAFF. The CDR3 region has the DNA TGTGCCAGCAGCGCAGTTGCGGGGGACACTGAAGCTTTCTTT.